The 5 T cell receptor beta chains below come from one sample, sequenced in a study of metastatic and nonmetastatic thyroid tumors. Nobody among the patients had been given any treatment before thyroid surgery. TCRdb recomputed clones from the PCR reads via MiXCR. The top ten clones hold more than 9% of a sample with 13,000 or so clones, under 30% of them seen once. The material sequenced was tumor tissue. The receptor set was obtained from a female donor with papillary thyroid cancer or a benign thyroid nodule (not recorded which). Some clones in this sample may be carry-over from other donors' samples.

This clone was observed a few times. Being one base from a much bigger clone, this may be a read error. In the same sample, other DNA sequences code for this CDR3. The chain recombines TRBV9 with TRBJ1-6, with D maybe TRBD1 (5 bases). The CDR3 spans 13 residues. CDR1 SGDLS and CDR2 YYNGEE come from the germline V gene. CDR3 coding DNA: TGTGCCAGCAGCGTTCAGGACAATTCGCCCCTCCACTTT. Its translation is CASSVQDNSPLHF.

To note about this clone: At one boundary the junction diverges from the germline segment, which might be a read error. The DNA of the CDR3 is TGTGCCACCAGTTATTTTGTCCTAGCTACGCAGTATTTT. Its protein product is CATSYFVLATQYF. This chain joins TRBV24-1 and TRBJ2-3; a weak D match, TRBD2 (5 bases). Per germline, CDR1 KGHDR and CDR2 SFDVKD. This CDR3 comprises 13 residues.

This clone was seen at least ten times. The chain links TRBV6-1 to TRBJ1-5; no clear D. The CDR3 is 15 amino acids. The V gene lost 7 bases and the J gene lost 5 bases, with 18 bases spanning the gap. The V gene's germline CDR1 is MNHNS and CDR2 SASEGT. The CDR3 here is CASKKEGMKDQPQHF. The CDR3 nucleotides are TGTGCCAGCAAGAAGGAAGGGATGAAGGATCAGCCCCAGCATTTT.

This clone has a handful of counts. The genes are TRBV28 and TRBJ2-7, with 9 bases identical to TRBD2. CDR1 and CDR2 (germline): MDHEN, SYDVKM. Losses at the gene ends were 5 bases for V and 4 bases for J; bases not matched to a gene: 6. This CDR3 is built from 14 residues. CDR3 sequence reads: CASSVLAGPYEQYF. DNA of the CDR3: TGTGCCAGCAGTGTACTAGCGGGCCCGTACGAGCAGTACTTC. The whole variable domain, filled in from reference TRBV28 and TRBJ2-7, reads DVKVTQSSRYLVKRTGEKVFLECVQDMDHENMFWYRQDPGLGLRLIYFSYDVKMKEKGDIPEGYSVSREKKERFSLILESASTNQTSMYLCASSVLAGPYEQYFGPGTRLTVT.

This clone qualifies as medium-sized. This chain joins TRBV7-2 and TRBJ2-7; D is ambiguous. V was cut by 5 bases and J by 3 bases, with 8 bases left in between. Germline assignment: CDR1 SGHTA and CDR2 FQGNSA. This CDR3 has 12 residues. In DNA, the CDR3 is TGTGCCAGCAGCGTATTTGACTACGAGCAGTACTTC. It encodes CASSVFDYEQYF.